Listed here are 17 T cell receptor beta chains from one sample, sequenced in a study of T cells in Graves' hyperthyroidism and ophthalmopathy. The CDR3 regions of TCR beta were amplified from RNA transcripts. The TCR CDR3 was amplified in a first-round RT-PCR using the HTBI primer set. In TCRdb, the multiplex PCR reads were re-called with MiXCR into one record per CDR3 protein. Of a few hundred thousand distinct CDR3 sequences in the sample, approximately 44% were seen once. Sequencing was performed on peripheral blood or thyroid tissue (not recorded which). The origin of the receptors is an adult woman with Graves' disease, either hyperthyroidism or ophthalmopathy (not recorded which).

The rearrangement joins TRBV9 to TRBJ1-1; weak D call: TRBD1 (6 bases). Per germline, CDR1 SGDLS and CDR2 YYNGEE. V gave up 1 base and J gave up 3 bases, with 10 bases separating them. The CDR3 spans 14 residues. This CDR3 reads CASSVSGADTEAFF. The CDR3 DNA is TGTGCCAGCAGCGTATCAGGGGCGGACACTGAAGCTTTCTTT.

The chain is built from TRBV20-1 and TRBJ1-5; 9 bases align to TRBD2. The assigned J gene may be wrong: the sequence end matches TRBJ2-3 better. The CDR3 spans 15 residues. Germline V gives CDR1 DFQATT, CDR2 SNEGSKA (reference sequence). The CDR3 loop reads CSARAQREAPETQYF. The CDR3 nucleotides are TGCAGTGCTAGAGCCCAGCGGGAGGCCCCTGAAACGCAGTATTTT.

This clonotype was seen repeatedly, ten times or more. The genes are TRBV6-1 and TRBJ1-5, with a possible D match to TRBD1 (6 bases). V shed 7 bases and J shed 0 bases, with 13 bases lying between them. This CDR3 comprises 15 residues. The V gene's germline CDR1 is MNHNS and CDR2 SASEGT. The CDR3 DNA is TGTGCCAGCACTGGACAGCCAAATAGCAATCAGCCCCAGCATTTT. Translation gives CASTGQPNSNQPQHF.

This clonotype was observed many times. The chain recombines TRBV27 with TRBJ1-5, with 9 bases fitting TRBD1. With V trimmed by 5 bases and J by 10 bases, 6 bases remained unmatched. Germline V gene data show CDR1 as MNHEY and CDR2 as SMNVEV (reference sequence). The CDR3 runs to 13 residues. This CDR3 is CASSLGTGRPQHF. DNA of the CDR3: TGTGCCAGCAGTCTCGGGACAGGGAGACCCCAGCATTTT.

This clonotype has at least ten counts. The J gene is TRBJ2-5, the V gene TRBV11-2, with D tentatively TRBD1 (6 bases). The V gene's germline CDR1 is SGHAT and CDR2 FQNNGV. This CDR3 is built from 15 residues. Trimming removed 6 bases at V and 2 bases at J, with 16 bases between. CDR3 sequence: CASSLIGGGQETQYF. In DNA form, the CDR3 reads TGTGCCAGCAGTCTCATAGGGGGTGGGCAAGAGACCCAGTACTTC.

The chain employs TRBV7-8 and TRBJ2-7; D is perhaps TRBD1 (5 bases). Germline CDR1 and CDR2: SGHVS and FQNEAQ. This CDR3 spans 13 amino acids. With 4 bases removed from V and 6 bases from J, the gap between germline ends came to 13 bases. The CDR3 region is CASSSLQGSEQYF. Written as DNA, the CDR3 is TGTGCCAGCAGCTCGCTCCAGGGTAGCGAGCAGTACTTC. The entire variable domain, with the rest obtained from reference TRBV7-8 and TRBJ2-7, is as follows: GAGVSQSPRYKVAKRGQDVALRCDPISGHVSLFWYQQALGQGPEFLTYFQNEAQLDKSGLPSDRFFAERPEGSVSTLKIQRTQQEDSAVYLCASSSLQGSEQYFGPGTRLTVT.

J is TRBJ1-2 and V is TRBV18; 7 nucleotides match TRBD1. The germline V gene has CDR1 KGHSH and CDR2 LQKENI. Unmatched junction bases numbered 10, after V lost 1 base and J lost 8 bases. The CDR3 loop spans 15 amino acids. CDR3 residues: CASSPRQGALRGYTF. CDR3 in DNA: TGTGCCAGCTCACCACGACAGGGTGCCCTGAGGGGCTACACCTTC.

This clonotype showed up many times. This chain links TRBV15 with TRBJ2-7; a weak D match, TRBD2 (5 bases). Trimming stripped 5 bases from V and 2 bases from J, with 13 bases between. Germline CDR1 is LNHNV and CDR2 is YYDKDF (reference sequence). The CDR3 extends over 14 amino acids. The CDR3 coding sequence is TGTGCCACCAGCTCTAGGACTTACCCCTACGAGCAGTACTTC. This encodes CATSSRTYPYEQYF.

In this sample, this clonotype turned up once. J is TRBJ2-6 and V is TRBV19; TRBD1 agrees at 10 bases. The ends lost 4 bases at V and 3 bases at J; junction bases unmatched: 3. Germline V gene sequence: CDR1 LNHDA, CDR2 SQIVND (reference sequence). CDR3 size: 16 residues. CDR3 protein: CASSTGQGNGANVLTF. CDR3 nucleotide sequence: TGTGCCAGTAGTACGGGACAGGGGAATGGGGCCAACGTCCTGACTTTC.

This clonotype was recorded at least ten times. V usage is TRBV7-2 and J usage is TRBJ1-5; D is undetermined. The CDR3 extends over 13 amino acids. V was cut by 1 base and J by 9 bases, with 10 bases left in between. The germline gives CDR1 SGHTA, CDR2 FQGNSA. The CDR3 DNA reads TGTGCCAGCAGCTTAGATGGGTCTGGGCCCCAGCATTTT. Translated: CASSLDGSGPQHF.

The sample holds many counts of this clonotype. The rearrangement links TRBV7-3 to TRBJ2-7, with D tentatively TRBD1 (5 bases). Trimming removed 4 bases from V and 4 bases from J, with 11 bases in between. The V gene's germline CDR1 is SGHTA and CDR2 FQGTGA. This CDR3 spans 13 amino acids. CDR3 bases: TGTGCCAGCAGCTCAGGGCCGAGGTACGAGCAGTACTTC. Translating it yields CASSSGPRYEQYF.

The chain carries TRBV5-4 and TRBJ1-5; 7 bases fit TRBD1. V trimming: 5 bases; J trimming: 6 bases; junction bases outside the gene matches: 5. CDR1 SGHNT and CDR2 YYREEE come from the germline V gene (reference sequence). The CDR3 loop spans 13 amino acids. In DNA form, the CDR3 reads TGTGCCAGCAGTGAAACAGGGGTTCAGCCCCAGCATTTT. Translated, it gives CASSETGVQPQHF.

This clonotype was counted ten times or more. This rearrangement joins TRBV6-5 to TRBJ2-7; 8 bases fit TRBD2. Germline V lookup: CDR1 MNHEY, CDR2 SVGAGI. CDR3 size: 13 residues. V lost 2 bases, J lost 6 bases, and 3 bases stayed unmatched. CDR3 protein: CASSYGTSGEQYF. DNA for the CDR3: TGTGCCAGCAGTTACGGGACTAGTGGCGAGCAGTACTTC.

The chain links TRBV29-1 to TRBJ2-2; no reliable D call. CDR1 and CDR2 from the germline V gene are SQVTM and ANQGSEA. The length of the CDR3 is 14 residues. Trimming took 6 bases from V and 4 from J, leaving 15 bases between them. The CDR3 nucleotides are TGCAGCGTCGACATGGCCTCGGGCACCGGGGAGCTGTTTTTT. Amino acids: CSVDMASGTGELFF.

This clonotype was counted at least ten times. The chain recombines TRBV15 with TRBJ2-5; tentatively, D is TRBD1 or TRBD2 (5 bases each). The CDR3 is 15 amino acids. Trimming took 10 bases from V and 4 from J, leaving 22 bases between them. Germline values: CDR1 LNHNV, CDR2 YYDKDF (reference sequence). Written as DNA, the CDR3 is TGTGCCAGTCTCGGGGACGGGCGAAACCTAGAGACCCAGTACTTC. It specifies CASLGDGRNLETQYF.

The rearrangement uses TRBV30 and TRBJ2-5, with D possibly being TRBD2 (5 bases). CDR1 and CDR2 from the germline V gene are GTSNPN and SVGIG (reference sequence). Trimming took off 3 bases at V and 3 bases at J, with 14 bases between the two ends. CDR3 length: 14 residues. In DNA, the CDR3 is TGTGCCTGGAGCCAAGACTACCTTAAAGAGACCCAGTACTTC. This translates into CAWSQDYLKETQYF.

The V and J genes are TRBV2 and TRBJ1-5, with a possible D match to TRBD1 (5 bases). Trimming removed 8 bases at V and 11 bases at J, with 19 bases between. Looked up from germline, CDR1 is SNHLY and CDR2 is FYNNEI. The CDR3 has 13 residues. This chain's CDR3 is CASASGAGETQHF. DNA for the CDR3: TGTGCCAGCGCGTCCGGGGCCGGGGAGACCCAGCATTTT.